Listed below are T cell receptor beta chains from one sample, sequenced in a study of shared clonotypes between healthy human individuals. TCRdb's table, derived via immunoSEQ multiplex PCR, lists solely in-frame clones and lacks some. The sample contains a few million clones, approximately 94% of which appear only once. The sequenced sample was naive CD4+ T cells sorted from blood. The receptors here all came from a man aged 18 to 30 in good health. CDR3s include the opening cysteine and the closing phenylalanine or tryptophan. Each record gives: CDR3 length, J gene, V gene, clone size, D gene, CDR3 DNA, CDR3 protein. A D gene is named only where the DNA matches it firmly. Clone size is stated in some rows and not others, as once, few, many or a class when expanded.

len: 15
j_gene: TRBJ2-3
v_gene: TRBV7-2
abundance: NA
d_gene: NA
CDR3nt: TGTGCCAGCAGCTTTCCCAGACTCCGCACAGATACGCAGTATTTT
CDR3aa: CASSFPRLRTDTQYF

len: 15
j_gene: TRBJ2-3
v_gene: TRBV28
abundance: NA
d_gene: NA
CDR3nt: TGTGCCAGCAGTTTAACCACGGTGGACATCGGGACGCAGTATTTT
CDR3aa: CASSLTTVDIGTQYF

len: 13
j_gene: TRBJ2-3
v_gene: TRBV18
abundance: NA
d_gene: NA
CDR3nt: TGTGCCAGCTCACCGCCAGGGGTGGATACGCAGTATTTT
CDR3aa: CASSPPGVDTQYF

len: 16
j_gene: TRBJ2-1
v_gene: TRBV5-1
abundance: NA
d_gene: NA
CDR3nt: TGCGCCAGCAGCTTGGTGGCGGGGAGTACTTACAATGAGCAGTTCTTC
CDR3aa: CASSLVAGSTYNEQFF

len: 15
j_gene: TRBJ2-3
v_gene: TRBV7-6
abundance: NA
d_gene: NA
CDR3nt: TGTGCCAGCAGTTCCCTCGGACTACTCACAGATACGCAGTATTTT
CDR3aa: CASSSLGLLTDTQYF

len: 13
j_gene: TRBJ1-6
v_gene: TRBV5-1
abundance: NA
d_gene: NA
CDR3nt: TGCGCCAGCAGCTTGGCCCCGGATTCACCCCTCCACTTT
CDR3aa: CASSLAPDSPLHF

len: 15
j_gene: TRBJ2-7
v_gene: TRBV28
abundance: NA
d_gene: NA
CDR3nt: TGTGCCAGCAGTTCCCTAACAGGGGGGGCCTACGAGCAGTACTTC
CDR3aa: CASSSLTGGAYEQYF

len: 15
j_gene: TRBJ2-5
v_gene: TRBV13
abundance: NA
d_gene: NA
CDR3nt: TGTGCCAGCAGCCTTATCATTGAGAGCCGGGAGACCCAGTACTTC
CDR3aa: CASSLIIESRETQYF

len: 16
j_gene: TRBJ1-3
v_gene: TRBV11-2
abundance: NA
d_gene: TRBD1
CDR3nt: TGTGCCAGCAGCGTCGACAGGGATGCAGCTGGAAACACCATATATTTT
CDR3aa: CASSVDRDAAGNTIYF

len: 16
j_gene: TRBJ2-3
v_gene: TRBV18
abundance: NA
d_gene: NA
CDR3nt: TGTGCCAGCTCACCATGGTCAGGGTCTAGCACAGATACGCAGTATTTT
CDR3aa: CASSPWSGSSTDTQYF

len: 18
j_gene: TRBJ2-1
v_gene: TRBV10-2
abundance: NA
d_gene: TRBD2
CDR3nt: TGCGCCAGCAGTCTAATACACCAACTAGCGGGGGGTTACAATGAGCAGTTCTTC
CDR3aa: CASSLIHQLAGGYNEQFF

len: 14
j_gene: TRBJ2-7
v_gene: TRBV19
abundance: NA
d_gene: NA
CDR3nt: TGTGCCAGTAGTATGGAAAAGGGGCCCTACGAGCAGTACTTC
CDR3aa: CASSMEKGPYEQYF

len: 15
j_gene: TRBJ2-1
v_gene: TRBV7-9
abundance: NA
d_gene: TRBD2
CDR3nt: TGTGCCAGCAGCTTACGTAGCGGGGGTTACAATGAGCAGTTCTTC
CDR3aa: CASSLRSGGYNEQFF

len: 13
j_gene: TRBJ1-1
v_gene: TRBV6-1
abundance: NA
d_gene: NA
CDR3nt: TGTGCCAGCAGTTTCGGGGAGAACACTGAAGCTTTCTTT
CDR3aa: CASSFGENTEAFF

len: 13
j_gene: TRBJ2-2
v_gene: TRBV2
abundance: NA
d_gene: NA
CDR3nt: TGTGCCAGCAGTTCCAGGGTGTCCGGGGAGCTGTTTTTT
CDR3aa: CASSSRVSGELFF

len: 15
j_gene: TRBJ1-2
v_gene: TRBV29-1
abundance: NA
d_gene: TRBD1
CDR3nt: TGCAGCGTTGAAGGTTTGGGACAGGGCCAGAGCGGCTACACCTTC
CDR3aa: CSVEGLGQGQSGYTF

len: 16
j_gene: TRBJ2-5
v_gene: TRBV18
abundance: NA
d_gene: TRBD2
CDR3nt: TGTGCCAGCTCACCCCCTAGCGGGAGGGCCTCGGAGACCCAGTACTTC
CDR3aa: CASSPPSGRASETQYF

len: 14
j_gene: TRBJ2-7
v_gene: TRBV27
abundance: NA
d_gene: TRBD1
CDR3nt: TGTGCCAGCATGATAGACAGGGGCTCCTACGAGCAGTACTTC
CDR3aa: CASMIDRGSYEQYF

len: 16
j_gene: TRBJ1-5
v_gene: TRBV7-3
abundance: NA
d_gene: NA
CDR3nt: TGTGCCAGCAGCTTTTGCGGGCCTGGGGGCAATCAGCCCCAGCATTTT
CDR3aa: CASSFCGPGGNQPQHF

len: 18
j_gene: TRBJ1-2
v_gene: TRBV15
abundance: NA
d_gene: NA
CDR3nt: TGTGCCACCAGCATTGCGGGTTCAAAAAGGGCCCAGGTTTATGGCTACACCTTC
CDR3aa: CATSIAGSKRAQVYGYTF

len: 15
j_gene: TRBJ1-4
v_gene: TRBV6-1
abundance: few
d_gene: NA
CDR3nt: TGTGCCAGCAGTGATTCCGGGGCGAGTAGTGAAAAACTGTTTTTT
CDR3aa: CASSDSGASSEKLFF

len: 13
j_gene: TRBJ1-2
v_gene: TRBV30
abundance: NA
d_gene: NA
CDR3nt: TGTGCCTGGAGTGTCATGGGGGGATCTGGCTACACCTTC
CDR3aa: CAWSVMGGSGYTF

len: 11
j_gene: TRBJ1-4
v_gene: TRBV30
abundance: NA
d_gene: NA
CDR3nt: TGTGCCTGGACGACGTCTGAAAAACTGTTTTTT
CDR3aa: CAWTTSEKLFF

len: 13
j_gene: TRBJ1-2
v_gene: TRBV27
abundance: NA
d_gene: NA
CDR3nt: TGTGCCAGCAGTTTCATTGGGGAGAAGGGCTACACCTTC
CDR3aa: CASSFIGEKGYTF

len: 13
j_gene: TRBJ2-3
v_gene: TRBV6-5
abundance: NA
d_gene: NA
CDR3nt: TGTGCCAGTCGGCGGGACTTTACAGATACGCAGTATTTT
CDR3aa: CASRRDFTDTQYF

len: 14
j_gene: TRBJ2-6
v_gene: TRBV7-2
abundance: NA
d_gene: NA
CDR3nt: TGTGCCAGCAGTCCCCGATTTGGGGCCAACGTCCTGACTTTC
CDR3aa: CASSPRFGANVLTF

len: 14
j_gene: TRBJ1-6
v_gene: TRBV10-1
abundance: few
d_gene: NA
CDR3nt: TGCGCCAGCAGTGAAAACAGGGAGGAATCACCCCTCCACTTT
CDR3aa: CASSENREESPLHF

len: 16
j_gene: TRBJ2-2
v_gene: TRBV7-9
abundance: NA
d_gene: TRBD1
CDR3nt: TGTGCCAGCAGCTTAGGGGACAGTGAACGTACCGGGGAGCTGTTTTTT
CDR3aa: CASSLGDSERTGELFF

len: 13
j_gene: TRBJ2-2
v_gene: TRBV12-5
abundance: NA
d_gene: NA
CDR3nt: TGTGCTAGTGGTTTGGACATTACCGGGGAGCTGTTTTTT
CDR3aa: CASGLDITGELFF

len: 13
j_gene: TRBJ1-5
v_gene: TRBV30
abundance: few
d_gene: NA
CDR3nt: TGTGCCTGGAGTGGCAGGGTGGATCAGCCCCAGCATTTT
CDR3aa: CAWSGRVDQPQHF

len: 15
j_gene: TRBJ1-1
v_gene: TRBV5-1
abundance: NA
d_gene: NA
CDR3nt: TGCGCCAGCAGCTTCCGGACCGGCCCAAACACTGAAGCTTTCTTT
CDR3aa: CASSFRTGPNTEAFF

len: 17
j_gene: TRBJ1-2
v_gene: TRBV29-1
abundance: NA
d_gene: NA
CDR3nt: TGCAGCGTTGAAGATCTAGAAGGGGCCCGTGTCAACTATGGCTACACCTTC
CDR3aa: CSVEDLEGARVNYGYTF

len: 15
j_gene: TRBJ2-1
v_gene: TRBV25-1
abundance: NA
d_gene: TRBD2
CDR3nt: TGTGCCAGCAGGGCTAGCGGGGGCTTTGGAAATGAGCAGTTCTTC
CDR3aa: CASRASGGFGNEQFF

len: 13
j_gene: TRBJ1-1
v_gene: TRBV29-1
abundance: NA
d_gene: TRBD1
CDR3nt: TGCAGCGTTGGGGCAGGGGGAGCCACTGAAGCTTTCTTT
CDR3aa: CSVGAGGATEAFF

len: 13
j_gene: TRBJ2-5
v_gene: TRBV28
abundance: NA
d_gene: NA
CDR3nt: TGTGCCAGCAGTTTGACAGGATCGGAGACCCAGTACTTC
CDR3aa: CASSLTGSETQYF